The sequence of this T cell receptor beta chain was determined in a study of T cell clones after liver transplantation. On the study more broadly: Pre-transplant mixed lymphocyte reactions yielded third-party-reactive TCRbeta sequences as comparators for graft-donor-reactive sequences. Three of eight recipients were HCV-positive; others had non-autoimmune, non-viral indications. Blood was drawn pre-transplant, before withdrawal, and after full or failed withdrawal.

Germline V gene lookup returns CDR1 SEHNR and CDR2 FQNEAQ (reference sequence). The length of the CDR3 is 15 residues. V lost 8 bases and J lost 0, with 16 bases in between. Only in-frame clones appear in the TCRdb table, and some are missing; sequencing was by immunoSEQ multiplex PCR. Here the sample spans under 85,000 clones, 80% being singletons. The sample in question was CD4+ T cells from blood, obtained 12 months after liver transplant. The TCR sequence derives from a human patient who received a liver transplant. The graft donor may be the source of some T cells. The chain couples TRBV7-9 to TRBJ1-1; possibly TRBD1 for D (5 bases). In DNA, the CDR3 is TGTGCCAGCTTGGGGCAGGCAGGAATGAACACTGAAGCTTTCTTT. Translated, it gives CASLGQAGMNTEAFF.